What follows are 24 T cell receptor beta chains derived from one specimen sequenced in a study of response to subunit inactivated influenza vaccine. MiXCR, applied by TCRdb to the RT-PCR reads, yields one record per CDR3 protein. The sample carries some 570,000 distinct CDR3 sequences, around 11% recorded once. These same data were also listed under a study on T cells expressing NK-cell markers. This second study notes: Researchers built TCR beta cDNA using 5'RACE template switching with UMIs.

The material was PBMCs from blood, obtained on the day of vaccination. The receptors originated from a man in his fifties or sixties who received an inactivated influenza vaccine.

This clonotype occurred many times. This chain joins TRBV12-3 or TRBV12-4 and TRBJ2-7; 11 bases match TRBD2. CDR3 length: 14 amino acids. The J segment lost 2 bases and the V segment lost 8 bases, leaving 5 bases of the junction unmatched. The CDR3 sequence is CASQIAGGAYEQYF. Here the CDR3 DNA reads TGTGCCAGCCAGATAGCGGGGGGGGCCTACGAGCAGTACTTC.

This clonotype was recorded a few times. The rearrangement links TRBV28 to TRBJ2-1; D is undetermined. Germline CDR1 reads MDHEN; CDR2 reads SYDVKM. Trimming pared 1 base from V and 10 bases from J, leaving 14 bases between. The CDR3 is 14 amino acids. The CDR3 DNA follows: TGTGCCAGCAGTTTATTTCAAGCATCCCAGGAGCAGTTCTTC. This translates into CASSLFQASQEQFF.

In this sample, this clonotype turned up a few times. This chain links TRBV7-6 with TRBJ1-5, with 8 bases aligning to TRBD1. Germline CDR1 and CDR2: SGHVS and FNYEAQ. V dropped 6 bases and J dropped 8; count of bases not matched to a gene: 6. This CDR3 region has 13 residues. The CDR3 here is CASRDRGIKPQHF. CDR3 sequence (DNA): TGTGCCAGCAGAGACAGGGGTATCAAGCCCCAGCATTTT.

V gene TRBV19 combines with J gene TRBJ2-4, with 9 positions matching TRBD1. CDR1 LNHDA and CDR2 SQIVND come from the germline V gene (reference sequence). The CDR3 loop spans 18 amino acids. V was clipped by 0 bases and J by 1 base; unmatched bases: 7. The CDR3 region has the DNA TGTGCCAGTAGTATAGATCTAGGGGACAGGGTGGCCAAAAACATTCAGTACTTC. This translates into CASSIDLGDRVAKNIQYF.

Only a few counts were recorded for this clonotype. The chain employs TRBV10-3 and TRBJ2-1; TRBD1 matches at 9 bases. CDR1 is ENHRY, CDR2 SYGVKD, per germline. Trimming took 7 bases from V and 1 from J; bases not matched to a gene: 8. The CDR3 sequence is 16 residues long. The CDR3 DNA reads TGTGCCATCATGTCGGACAGGGGTTTGTCCTACAATGAGCAGTTCTTC. Translated, it gives CAIMSDRGLSYNEQFF.

Remarks on this clonotype: One end of the junction is discordant with germline, which a read error may explain. The chain couples TRBV12-3 or TRBV12-4 to TRBJ2-4; possible D gene TRBD1, 6 bases. The CDR3 sequence is 14 residues long. This chain's CDR3 is CASSWTEAKNIQCF. The CDR3 bases are TGTGCCAGCAGTTGGACAGAAGCCAAAAACATTCAGTGCTTC.

J is TRBJ1-4 and V is TRBV2; 7 nucleotides agree with TRBD1. CDR3 length: 15 residues. The V and J ends lost 6 bases and 11 bases, in that order; junction bases with no gene match: 15. Germline values: CDR1 SNHLY, CDR2 FYNNEI. The CDR3 is CASSLGDRALGKLFF. The CDR3 DNA reads as TGTGCCAGCAGCCTCGGAGACAGGGCGCTCGGGAAACTGTTTTTT.

The V and J genes are TRBV4-2 and TRBJ2-7; the D is unclear. Trimming took 1 base from V and 3 from J, leaving 10 bases between them. The CDR3 has 14 amino acids. Germline loops: CDR1 LGHNA, CDR2 YNFKEQ. CDR3: CASSQGNGYYEQYF. The DNA for the CDR3 is TGTGCCAGCAGCCAAGGGAACGGATACTACGAGCAGTACTTC.

This clonotype occurred a few times. The V call is TRBV20-1, the J call TRBJ2-5; D is unresolved. Germline loops: CDR1 DFQATT, CDR2 SNEGSKA (reference sequence). The CDR3 length is 15 residues. V lost 0 bases, J lost 2 bases, and 13 bases lay in between. CDR3 sequence: CSARDLWAEQETQYF. As DNA, the CDR3 is TGCAGTGCTAGAGATCTGTGGGCTGAACAAGAGACCCAGTACTTC.

The chain combines TRBV28 with TRBJ2-7, with 9 bases that match TRBD1. J lost 1 base, V lost 2 bases, and 9 bases had no gene match. The germline V gene has CDR1 MDHEN and CDR2 SYDVKM. The CDR3 extends over 17 amino acids. The CDR3 here is CASSLRGWGTGSYEQYF. For the CDR3, the DNA is TGTGCCAGCAGTTTACGGGGGTGGGGGACAGGGTCCTACGAGCAGTACTTC.

This clonotype was observed a handful of times. CDR3 DNA: TGCGCCAGCACATTCCACGGACAGGGTGGGACCGGGGAGCTGTTTTTT. As protein: CASTFHGQGGTGELFF. The chain links TRBV5-1 to TRBJ2-2; 8 bases line up with TRBD1. With V trimmed by 6 bases and J by 5 bases, 12 bases remained unmatched. CDR3 length: 16 residues. CDR1 and CDR2 (germline): SGHRS, YFSETQ.

The rearrangement links TRBV12-5 to TRBJ2-1; D gene ambiguous. The CDR3 extends over 14 amino acids. The V end was cut by 5 bases, the J end by 0 bases, with 8 bases between. Germline V CDR1 and CDR2: LGHNT, FRNRAP. CDR3 nucleotides: TGTGCTAGTGGTCTCGAGAGCTCCTACAATGAGCAGTTCTTC. It specifies CASGLESSYNEQFF.

The chain is built from TRBV5-5 and TRBJ2-3; D is tentatively TRBD1 or TRBD2 (5 bases each). Germline V gene data show CDR1 as SGHKS and CDR2 as YYEKEE (reference sequence). Trimming cost V 2 bases and J 2 bases, with 12 bases left between them. This CDR3 is built from 15 residues. The CDR3 protein is CASSFGTIHTDTQYF. DNA for the CDR3: TGTGCCAGCAGCTTCGGGACCATACACACAGATACGCAGTATTTT.

This chain uses TRBV5-1 with TRBJ2-3; D perhaps matches TRBD1 (6 bases). V was shortened by 4 bases and J by 0 bases, with 12 bases between the two germline ends. Germline assignment: CDR1 SGHRS and CDR2 YFSETQ. This CDR3 has 15 amino acids. CDR3 region: CASSEAGQSTDTQYF. CDR3 in DNA: TGCGCCAGCAGCGAGGCAGGACAGAGCACAGATACGCAGTATTTT.

This clonotype was recorded many times. V gene TRBV7-9 combines with J gene TRBJ2-7, with D possibly matching TRBD1 (7 bases). CDR3 length: 15 amino acids. The germline V gene has CDR1 SEHNR and CDR2 FQNEAQ (reference sequence). The V end lost 1 base, the J end lost 3 bases, and 13 bases lay between the germline ends. For the CDR3, the DNA is TGTGCCAGCAGCTTAGTGGGCAGGGGGGACTACGAGCAGTACTTC. It yields the protein CASSLVGRGDYEQYF.

The sample holds a few counts of this clonotype. V is TRBV28 and J is TRBJ2-3; D ambiguous. CDR1 is MDHEN, CDR2 SYDVKM, per germline. V lost 4 bases, J lost 2 bases, and 10 bases lay in between. The CDR3 loop spans 14 amino acids. This CDR3 is CASSYSTYTDTQYF. DNA of the CDR3: TGTGCCAGCAGTTATTCCACCTACACAGATACGCAGTATTTT. The entire variable domain, with the rest obtained from reference TRBV28 and TRBJ2-3, is as follows: DVKVTQSSRYLVKRTGEKVFLECVQDMDHENMFWYRQDPGLGLRLIYFSYDVKMKEKGDIPEGYSVSREKKERFSLILESASTNQTSMYLCASSYSTYTDTQYFGPGTRLTVL.

The chain is built from TRBV5-1 and TRBJ1-5, with TRBD1 identical over 11 bases. The CDR3 is 16 amino acids. J gave up 3 bases and V 4 bases, and 6 bases lay outside the gene matches. The germline CDR1 and CDR2 sequences are SGHRS and YFSETQ. The CDR3 DNA is TGCGCCAGCAGCACCGGGACAGGGGGTTCCAATCAGCCCCAGCATTTT. As protein: CASSTGTGGSNQPQHF.

The J gene is TRBJ2-7, the V gene TRBV29-1, with 7 bases identical to TRBD1. V dropped 6 bases and J dropped 4; count of bases not matched to a gene: 9. Germline CDR1 SQVTM, CDR2 ANQGSEA. The CDR3 length is 13 residues. CDR3 in DNA: TGCAGCGTATCCACAGGGGTGGCGTACGAGCAGTACTTC. As protein: CSVSTGVAYEQYF.

This clonotype was seen more than once but under ten times. V usage is TRBV20-1 and J usage is TRBJ2-7, with 8 bases matching TRBD2. The germline V gene encodes CDR1 DFQATT and CDR2 SNEGSKA (reference sequence). After removal of 3 bases from V and 4 bases from J, the junction contained 20 bases not matched to a gene. This CDR3 comprises 18 residues. CDR3 in amino acids: CSASQLIIRGGQWYEQYF. DNA of the CDR3: TGCAGTGCTAGTCAACTGATTATACGGGGGGGCCAGTGGTACGAGCAGTACTTC.

The table lists this clonotype with a few counts. The chain has TRBV5-1 and TRBJ2-3; the D is unclear. Germline V gene data show CDR1 as SGHRS and CDR2 as YFSETQ. This CDR3 is built from 13 residues. Deletions cut 6 bases from V and 5 bases from J, with 13 bases between. The CDR3 loop is CASTGLSEDTQYF. The CDR3 DNA sequence: TGCGCCAGCACCGGGCTCAGTGAAGATACGCAGTATTTT. The full variable domain, its missing parts supplied by reference TRBV5-1 and TRBJ2-3, is KAGVTQTPRYLIKTRGQQVTLSCSPISGHRSVSWYQQTPGQGLQFLFEYFSETQRNKGNFPGRFSGRQFSNSRSEMNVSTLELGDSALYLCASTGLSEDTQYFGPGTRLTVL.

This clonotype was recorded many times. V gene TRBV6-1 combines with J gene TRBJ2-3; weak D call: TRBD2 (6 bases). Germline CDR1 and CDR2: MNHNS and SASEGT. V was clipped by 6 bases and J by 6 bases, with 19 bases between them. This CDR3 has 15 amino acids. The CDR3 reads CASRRDLGVTDTQYF. For the CDR3, the DNA is TGTGCCAGCAGGAGGGACTTAGGCGTGACGGATACGCAGTATTTT.

This chain links TRBV20-1 with TRBJ2-7; 8 bases fit TRBD1. The CDR3 runs to 15 residues. CDR1 is DFQATT and CDR2 is SNEGSKA in the germline V gene (reference sequence). Unmatched junction bases numbered 7, after V lost 3 bases and J lost 0 bases. The CDR3, as DNA: TGCAGTGCTAGGACAGGGGACAGGAGCTCCTACGAGCAGTACTTC. Its translation: CSARTGDRSSYEQYF.

This clonotype was counted only a few times. The gene calls are TRBV7-8 and TRBJ2-3; D is perhaps TRBD1 (6 bases). V was shortened by 3 bases and J by 1 base, with 11 bases between the two germline ends. The germline CDR1 and CDR2 sequences are SGHVS and FQNEAQ. The CDR3 extends over 15 amino acids. The CDR3 DNA reads TGTGCCAGCAGCTTGGGGGCGGCGGGCACAGATACGCAGTATTTT. Protein: CASSLGAAGTDTQYF.

A word on this clonotype: The junction shows a germline mismatch at one end, possibly a read error. The rearrangement joins TRBV18 to TRBJ2-7, with 9 bases aligning to TRBD1. In germline, CDR1 is KGHSH, CDR2 LQKENI. This CDR3 region has 15 residues. CDR3 region: CTSSPVRTGASEQYF. The CDR3 nucleotides are TGTACCAGCTCACCAGTCAGGACAGGGGCATCCGAGCAGTACTTC.